This T cell receptor beta chain emerged from a study of CXCR3-negative and CXCR3-positive naive CD8 T cells. With UMI labels, 5' RACE was used to prepare the TRB cDNA libraries. TCRdb re-analyzed the 5' RACE reads; it lists each CDR3 protein once, without DNA. The specimen's table records around 140,000 distinct CDR3 sequences. In triplicate, each CD8+ T cell subset was sorted at fewer than 350,000 cells per replicate. Naive CD8+ T cells were CD45RO-CCR7+CD27+CD95-. Remarks on this clonotype: Its antigen is unidentified.

Study-wide points: Whereas both naive subsets had comparably high diversity, memory CD8+ cells had much lower diversity.

The CDR3 covers 15 residues. Per germline, CDR1 MNHEY and CDR2 SVGAGI. The rearrangement links TRBV6-5 to TRBJ1-2; TCRdb gives TRBD1 as the D gene, but with no DNA this cannot be confirmed. This TCR came from a human donor in good health. Some clones in this sample may be carry-over from other donors' samples. The sequencing sample was made of naive CXCR3- CD8+ T cells from blood. Subset given: CD45RO-CCR7+CD27+CD95- naive CD8+ T cells lacking CXCR3 (TNR3-). The CDR3: CASSYSEGSGNGYTF.